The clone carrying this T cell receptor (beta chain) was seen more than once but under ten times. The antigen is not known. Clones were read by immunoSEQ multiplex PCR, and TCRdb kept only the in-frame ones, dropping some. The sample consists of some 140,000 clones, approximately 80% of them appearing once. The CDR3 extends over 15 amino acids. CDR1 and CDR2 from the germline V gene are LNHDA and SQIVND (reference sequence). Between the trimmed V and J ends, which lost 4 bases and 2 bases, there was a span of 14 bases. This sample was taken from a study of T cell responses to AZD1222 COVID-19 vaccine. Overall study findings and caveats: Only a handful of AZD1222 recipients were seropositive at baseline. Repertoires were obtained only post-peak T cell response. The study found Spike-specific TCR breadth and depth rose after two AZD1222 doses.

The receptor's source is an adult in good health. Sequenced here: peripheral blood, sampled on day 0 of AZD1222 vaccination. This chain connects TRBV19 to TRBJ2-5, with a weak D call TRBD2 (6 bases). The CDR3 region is CASSTGSALQETQYF. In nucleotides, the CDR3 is TGTGCCAGTAGTACCGGGAGCGCATTACAAGAGACCCAGTACTTC.